This T cell receptor (beta chain) was sequenced for a study of cytomegalovirus exposure and HLA in healthy donors. PCR employed 60 Vbeta and 13 Jbeta primers. The data were produced by immunoSEQ multiplex PCR, yet TCRdb's version contains in-frame clones alone and is incomplete. The table lists over 200,000 clones, 82% of them singletons. Germline V CDR1 and CDR2: SQVTM, ANQGSEA. V dropped 1 base and J dropped 3; count of bases not matched to a gene: 8. The CDR3 length is 17 residues. The genes are TRBV29-1 and TRBJ2-3; 12 nucleotides match TRBD2. Material for sequencing was PBMCs. The clonotype was recovered from a man aged 40-55 years in good health and CMV-seropositive. The CDR3 is CSVEGRASGRVTDTQYF. In DNA, the CDR3 is TGCAGCGTTGAAGGGAGGGCTAGCGGGAGGGTGACAGATACGCAGTATTTT.